The 31 T cell receptor beta chains presented below share a single source sample, sequenced in a study of T cell responses to AZD1222 COVID-19 vaccine. Using immunoSEQ multiplex PCR, the repertoire was profiled, and TCRdb retains in-frame clones only, with some absent. The sample carries some 200,000 clones, 93% recorded once. Material: peripheral blood, obtained 28 days after the second AZD1222 dose. The receptors were sampled from an adult who received the AZD1222 COVID-19 vaccine.

The chain recombines TRBV3-1 (or the pseudogene TRBV3-2) with TRBJ2-3, with unresolved D. Between the trimmed V and J ends, which lost 3 bases and 2 bases, there was a span of 12 bases. Germline CDR1 reads LGHDT; CDR2 reads YNNKEL (reference sequence). The CDR3 consists of 15 residues. The CDR3 reads CASSQSTATTDTQYF. Here the CDR3 DNA reads TGTGCCAGCAGCCAGTCCACGGCCACCACAGATACGCAGTATTTT.

This chain's CDR3 is CASSDEGALGEQYF. The DNA of the CDR3 is TGTGCCAGCAGTGATGAGGGGGCGCTTGGGGAGCAGTACTTC. The chain links TRBV2 to TRBJ2-7; 7 positions match TRBD1. V lost 3 bases and J lost 7; bases outside the gene matches: 9. The V gene's germline CDR1 is SNHLY and CDR2 FYNNEI. The CDR3 is made up of 14 amino acids.

The J gene is TRBJ2-3, the V gene TRBV7-9; D could derive from TRBD1 or TRBD2 (5 bases each). The CDR3 length is 13 residues. The germline V and J ends were trimmed by 1 base and 4 bases, with 6 bases remaining between them. The germline V gene encodes CDR1 SEHNR and CDR2 FQNEAQ (reference sequence). This chain's CDR3 is CASSLGGPDTQYF. The CDR3 DNA follows: TGTGCCAGCAGCTTAGGGGGACCAGATACGCAGTATTTT.

This sequence joins TRBV3-1 (or the pseudogene TRBV3-2) and TRBJ2-1; perhaps D is TRBD1 or TRBD2 (5 bases each). CDR1 is LGHDT and CDR2 is YNNKEL in the germline V gene (reference sequence). This CDR3 contains 13 residues. V was pared by 1 base and J by 9 bases, with 10 bases between. CDR3 sequence: CASSQAGRAEQFF. The CDR3 DNA reads as TGTGCCAGCAGCCAAGCGGGGCGCGCTGAGCAGTTCTTC.

The rearrangement links TRBV6-5 to TRBJ1-2; D perhaps matches TRBD1 (6 bases). The CDR3 sequence is 14 residues long. Germline V gene data show CDR1 as MNHEY and CDR2 as SVGAGI. V lost 8 bases, J lost 1 base, and 14 bases lay in between. This CDR3 is CASQEGGNNYGYTF. The CDR3 nucleotides read TGTGCCAGCCAGGAGGGGGGCAATAACTATGGCTACACCTTC.

J is TRBJ2-3 and V is TRBV4-3, with 14 bases aligning to TRBD2. CDR3 size: 17 residues. Germline CDR1 reads LGHNA; CDR2 reads YSLEER. Trimming at V came to 0 bases and at J to 7 bases, leaving 6 bases not matched to a gene. The CDR3 bases are TGCGCCAGCAGCCAAGACCCCGGACTAGCGGGGGGAAATACGCAGTATTTT. This translates into CASSQDPGLAGGNTQYF.

This clone was observed once. The chain carries TRBV7-9 and TRBJ1-4; D remains ambiguous. Germline V CDR1 and CDR2: SEHNR, FQNEAQ (reference sequence). V was trimmed by 0 bases and J by 10 bases, leaving 12 bases between them. The CDR3 is made up of 14 amino acids. CDR3 sequence reads: CASSLASAGVKLFF. The CDR3 DNA reads TGTGCCAGCAGCTTAGCTTCCGCCGGGGTAAAACTGTTTTTT.

This rearrangement joins TRBV5-1 to TRBJ1-1, with 9 nucleotides matching TRBD1. V lost 4 bases, J lost 4 bases, and 11 bases stayed unmatched. The CDR3 consists of 16 residues. Germline loops: CDR1 SGHRS, CDR2 YFSETQ. The DNA of the CDR3 is TGCGCCAGCAGCGGACCGGGACAGGGATATGGCACTGAAGCTTTCTTT. Amino acid sequence: CASSGPGQGYGTEAFF.

V gene TRBV27 combines with J gene TRBJ1-3, with a tentative D call TRBD1 (6 bases). This CDR3 spans 14 amino acids. Trimming stripped 8 bases from V and 4 bases from J, with 15 bases between. Germline values: CDR1 MNHEY, CDR2 SMNVEV (reference sequence). Here the CDR3 DNA reads TGTGCCAGCCGAAAAGGGGGTATAGGAAACACCATATATTTT. Encoded protein: CASRKGGIGNTIYF.

This clone was observed a single time. The rearrangement uses TRBV6-6 and TRBJ2-1, with TRBD2 matching over 9 bases. Germline assignment: CDR1 MNHNY and CDR2 SVGAGI (reference sequence). V was clipped by 3 bases and J by 8 bases; unmatched bases: 8. This CDR3 region has 15 residues. For the CDR3, the DNA is TGTGCCAGCAGTTATCGGGATAGCGGGGGCTATGAGCAGTTCTTC. Its protein product is CASSYRDSGGYEQFF.

This chain connects TRBV4-2 to TRBJ1-4; the D is unclear. Per the germline V gene, CDR1 is LGHNA and CDR2 is YNFKEQ. CDR3 length equals 16 residues. The V gene lost 0 bases and the J gene lost 8 bases, with 16 bases spanning the gap. In DNA form, the CDR3 reads TGTGCCAGCAGCCAAGATCTCGGAGGGCTGGGGGAAAAACTGTTTTTT. Translated, it gives CASSQDLGGLGEKLFF.

This clone was seen only once. The rearrangement links TRBV5-1 to TRBJ1-6; 7 positions match TRBD1. The germline gives CDR1 SGHRS, CDR2 YFSETQ. After removal of 4 bases from V and 10 bases from J, the junction contained 11 bases not matched to a gene. The CDR3 covers 15 residues. CDR3 protein: CASSRDRELGSPLHF. CDR3 nucleotide sequence: TGCGCCAGCAGCCGCGACAGGGAACTAGGATCACCCCTCCACTTT.

This chain uses TRBV7-2 with TRBJ1-5; 9 bases line up with TRBD1. V was pared by 3 bases and J by 1 base, with 4 bases of the junction left unmatched. The CDR3 sequence is 16 residues long. CDR1 and CDR2 (germline): SGHTA, FQGNSA. CDR3 residues: CASSLTGGGSNQPQHF. Written as DNA, the CDR3 is TGTGCCAGCAGCTTGACAGGGGGAGGGAGCAATCAGCCCCAGCATTTT. Full variable domain (outside the CDR3, taken from reference TRBV7-2 and TRBJ1-5): GAGVSQSPSNKVTEKGKDVELRCDPISGHTALYWYRQSLGQGLEFLIYFQGNSAPDKSGLPSDRFSAERTGGSVSTLTIQRTQQEDSAVYLCASSLTGGGSNQPQHFGDGTRLSIL.

This chain links TRBV9 with TRBJ2-1; 7 positions agree with TRBD2. Trimming at V came to 0 bases and at J to 4 bases, leaving 7 bases not matched to a gene. CDR3 length: 16 amino acids. Germline values: CDR1 SGDLS, CDR2 YYNGEE. The CDR3 coding sequence is TGTGCCAGCAGCGTAGAACGCGGGGGTTATTACAATGAGCAGTTCTTC. Translating gives CASSVERGGYYNEQFF.

This sequence joins TRBV12-3 or TRBV12-4 and TRBJ2-3, with D possibly TRBD2 on 5 matching bases. This CDR3 spans 11 amino acids. V gave up 8 bases and J gave up 5 bases, with 8 bases separating them. CDR3: CASQRLDTQYF. The CDR3 DNA sequence: TGTGCCAGCCAGCGGCTAGATACGCAGTATTTT.

The V call is TRBV6-6, the J call TRBJ1-6, with D tentatively TRBD1 (5 bases). V lost 6 bases and J 7 bases, leaving 16 bases between the germline ends. CDR3 length: 15 amino acids. Germline V gives CDR1 MNHNY, CDR2 SVGAGI (reference sequence). The CDR3 bases are TGTGCCAGCAGCCCAGCACTGGGGGAGAATTCACCCCTCCACTTT. It translates to CASSPALGENSPLHF.

The rearrangement links TRBV2 to TRBJ1-1; D perhaps matches TRBD1 (6 bases). V was shortened by 6 bases and J by 5 bases, with 13 bases between the two germline ends. The V gene's germline CDR1 is SNHLY and CDR2 FYNNEI. The CDR3 has 13 amino acids. The DNA for the CDR3 is TGTGCCAGCAGATCTAATCAGGGGACTGAAGCTTTCTTT. Its protein product is CASRSNQGTEAFF.

J is TRBJ1-1 and V is TRBV29-1; D unclear. The CDR3 runs to 14 residues. V lost 1 base and J lost 0, with 9 bases in between. Germline CDR1 reads SQVTM; CDR2 reads ANQGSEA. CDR3 sequence (DNA): TGCAGCGTTGAAGTTCAGATAATGAACACTGAAGCTTTCTTT. It yields the protein CSVEVQIMNTEAFF.

This clone was detected once. J is TRBJ2-5 and V is TRBV25-1; perhaps TRBD1 as D (6 bases). Germline V CDR1 and CDR2: MGHDK, SYGVNS. The V and J ends lost 3 bases and 4 bases respectively, with 12 bases between them. This CDR3 contains 14 residues. The CDR3 region is CASSDFRGRETQYF. The DNA of the CDR3 is TGTGCCAGCAGTGATTTTAGGGGGAGAGAGACCCAGTACTTC.

The rearrangement joins TRBV12-3 or TRBV12-4 to TRBJ1-2; TRBD1 matches at 7 bases. V was pared by 4 bases and J by 8 bases, with 7 bases of the junction left unmatched. The CDR3 loop spans 13 amino acids. The CDR3 region is CASSSQTGTGYTF. The CDR3 DNA reads TGTGCCAGCAGTTCCCAGACAGGGACCGGCTACACCTTC.

The chain has TRBV6-5 and TRBJ1-1; 7 bases align to TRBD1. With 4 bases clipped from V and 3 bases from J, the junction kept 5 bases outside the gene matches. The CDR3 totals 14 residues. Germline lookup yields CDR1 MNHEY and CDR2 SVGAGI. The CDR3 loop is CASSSPGQHTEAFF. The CDR3 DNA follows: TGTGCCAGCAGTTCCCCGGGACAGCACACTGAAGCTTTCTTT.

The chain joins TRBV5-1 to TRBJ1-2; D remains unclear. Between the trimmed V and J ends, which lost 2 bases and 2 bases, there was a span of 4 bases. The CDR3 has 12 residues. Per the germline V gene, CDR1 is SGHRS and CDR2 is YFSETQ. CDR3 coding DNA: TGCGCCAGCAGCTTCGAAAACTATGGCTACACCTTC. Its translation: CASSFENYGYTF.

The gene calls are TRBV10-3 and TRBJ2-3, with 10 bases fitting TRBD1. The CDR3 is 14 residues long. V gave up 3 bases and J gave up 14 bases; unmatched junction bases: 11. CDR1 ENHRY and CDR2 SYGVKD come from the germline V gene. In nucleotides, the CDR3 is TGTGCCATCAGTGAACAGGGACAGGGGTATGGTTTGTATTTT. Translating gives CAISEQGQGYGLYF.

The J gene is TRBJ1-2, the V gene TRBV27, with no clear D. This CDR3 comprises 12 residues. In germline, CDR1 is MNHEY, CDR2 SMNVEV (reference sequence). The V and J ends lost 5 bases and 8 bases respectively, with 12 bases between them. CDR3 sequence reads: CASSPAGYGYTF. The CDR3 nucleotides are TGTGCCAGCAGTCCCGCCGGTTACGGCTACACCTTC.

The chain recombines TRBV4-1 with TRBJ2-1; D is uncertain. The CDR3 length is 13 residues. From germline, CDR1 is MGHRA and CDR2 YSYEKL. Trimming took off 1 base at V and 11 bases at J, with 12 bases between the two ends. CDR3 amino acids: CASSQGPPRQQFF. The CDR3 nucleotides are TGCGCCAGCAGCCAAGGCCCACCGAGGCAGCAGTTCTTC.

V usage is TRBV19 and J usage is TRBJ1-4, with D possibly TRBD1 on 5 matching bases. The germline gives CDR1 LNHDA, CDR2 SQIVND (reference sequence). V was clipped by 3 bases and J by 8 bases, with 10 bases between them. The CDR3 is 13 amino acids. The CDR3 nucleotides read TGTGCCAGTAGTATTGGGGGACTGGAAAAACTGTTTTTT. Protein: CASSIGGLEKLFF.

The genes are TRBV7-2 and TRBJ2-1, with 8 bases identical to TRBD2. The germline gives CDR1 SGHTA, CDR2 FQGNSA. V shed 5 bases, J shed 4 bases, and the junction held 4 bases outside the gene matches. The CDR3 extends over 14 amino acids. The CDR3 DNA follows: TGTGCCAGCAGCCGCCGGGGGGGTTACAATGAGCAGTTCTTC. This codes for CASSRRGGYNEQFF.

This sequence joins TRBV11-2 and TRBJ1-5; D uncertain. Germline-derived CDR1 and CDR2 are SGHAT and FQNNGV. CDR3 length: 13 residues. Trimming shortened V by 2 bases and J by 5 bases, and 7 bases separated the two germline ends. CDR3 in amino acids: CASSLRPYQPQHF. The CDR3 DNA follows: TGTGCCAGCAGCTTACGCCCGTATCAGCCCCAGCATTTT. Full variable domain (outside the CDR3, taken from reference TRBV11-2 and TRBJ1-5): EAGVAQSPRYKIIEKRQSVAFWCNPISGHATLYWYQQILGQGPKLLIQFQNNGVVDDSQLPKDRFSAERLKGVDSTLKIQPAKLEDSAVYLCASSLRPYQPQHFGDGTRLSIL.

This chain connects TRBV30 to TRBJ1-2, with D possibly TRBD1 on 5 matching bases. The CDR3 extends over 14 amino acids. V gave up 8 bases and J gave up 2 bases, with 18 bases separating them. Germline CDR1 GTSNPN, CDR2 SVGIG (reference sequence). CDR3 sequence: CAGGAGLRNYGYTF. In DNA form, the CDR3 reads TGTGCCGGAGGGGCGGGGCTCAGGAACTATGGCTACACCTTC.

Details on this clone: Its ends do not fully match the called genes, so a read error is possible. The same CDR3 can be traced to other DNA sequences in this sample. The rearrangement uses TRBV5-4 and TRBJ1-1; D possibly corresponds to TRBD1 (5 bases). The CDR3 is 16 amino acids. Germline V gene lookup returns CDR1 SGHNT and CDR2 YYREEE (reference sequence). The DNA for the CDR3 is TGTGCCAGCAGCTTGGGTGGTAGGGGCTTGGGCACTGAGGCTTTCTTT. Translating it yields CASSLGGRGLGTEAFF.

This chain links TRBV5-1 with TRBJ1-1; 12 nucleotides match TRBD1. Germline trimming cut 0 bases from V and 0 bases from J; bases unmatched to any gene: 3. This CDR3 has 17 amino acids. Germline loops: CDR1 SGHRS, CDR2 YFSETQ. As DNA, the CDR3 is TGCGCCAGCAGCTTGGGCGGGACAGGGGGCCTGAACACTGAAGCTTTCTTT. Its translation is CASSLGGTGGLNTEAFF.